The 13 T cell receptor beta chains below come from one sample, sequenced in a study of CD8+ T cells in alopecia areata. The pooled cutaneous lymph node cells were sorted using several markers (CD4, CD8alpha, NKG2D, NKG2ACE and others). It was cDNA, reverse transcribed from extracted RNA, that served as the sequencing template. Here immunoSEQ multiplex PCR was the method, and the copy in TCRdb shows in-frame clones only, minus some. The sample yields roughly 260,000 clones, without any singletons. Material for sequencing was CD4+ T cells sorted from a lymph node. These receptors were taken from a C3H/HeJ mouse with alopecia areata. This strain's MHC haplotype is H2-k.

This clone was observed a few times. The listed genes are named as in mouse. The CDR3 is cut off 4 residues early in the read; its end comes from the germline J gene. The V gene is TRBV19, the J gene TRBJ1-2; D is unresolved. With 2 bases removed from V and 0 bases from J, the gap between germline ends came to 8 bases. In germline, CDR1 is FNHDT, CDR2 SITEND (reference sequence). The CDR3 extends over 14 amino acids. The CDR3 bases that were read are TGTGCCAGCAGTATTGGGTATGCAAACTCC. This codes for CASSIGYANS. Given in full, the CDR3 is CASSIGYANSDYTF.

As concerns this clone: Gene names denote mouse genes. The read ends 4 residues shy of where the CDR3 ends; the end is completed using the germline J gene. The V call is TRBV13-1, the J call TRBJ2-7, with TRBD2 as a possible D gene (5 bases). Looked up from germline, CDR1 is NSHNY and CDR2 is SYGAGN. There are 10 residues in the CDR3. CDR3 region: CASSGYEQYF. The sequenced part of the CDR3 DNA is TGTGCCAGCTCTGGGTAT.

Only a few counts were recorded for this clone. Each gene name is a mouse one. The CDR3 end falls 4 residues outside the read, so it is completed with the germline J gene. The genes are TRBV13-2 and TRBJ1-2; D perhaps matches TRBD1 (6 bases). CDR1 is NNHNN, CDR2 SYGAGS, per germline (reference sequence). Trimming shortened V by 2 bases and J by 0 bases, and 8 bases separated the two germline ends. CDR3 size: 14 residues. The CDR3 spells CASGERTANSDYTF. CDR3 bases read: TGTGCCAGCGGTGAGCGGACAGCAAACTCC.

This clone was seen a handful of times. Mouse names are used for the genes. The CDR3 goes on 4 residues after the read ends, and that part is filled in from the germline J gene. The chain joins TRBV31 to TRBJ2-1; TRBD2 aligns across 11 bases. Germline V gene data show CDR1 as GKSSPN and CDR2 as SITVG. CDR3 length: 14 residues. V was pared by 1 base and J by 6 bases, with 2 bases of the junction left unmatched. Partial CDR3 DNA: TGTGCCTGGAGTCAGGACTGGGGGGTTGCT. Translation: CAWSQDWGVA. The CDR3, in full, reads CAWSQDWGVAEQFF.

This clone was detected a few times. Mouse names are used for the genes. The CDR3 end falls 4 residues outside the read, so it is completed with the germline J gene. V usage is TRBV13-3 and J usage is TRBJ2-4, with TRBD2 identical over 9 bases. V lost 5 bases to trimming and J lost 1 base; unmatched junction nucleotides: 2. From germline, CDR1 is NNHDY and CDR2 SYVADS. The length of the CDR3 is 14 residues. The CDR3: CASRRTGGQNTLYF. The sequenced part of the CDR3 DNA is TGTGCCAGCAGGAGGACTGGGGGTCAAAAC.

As regards this clone: The gene names given are mouse names. The observed sequence ends 4 residues before the CDR3 terminus, with the missing tail filled in from the germline J gene. The same CDR3 is also encoded by other DNA sequences in this sample. This sequence joins TRBV13-1 and TRBJ2-3; possible D gene TRBD1, 7 bases. The CDR3 loop spans 15 amino acids. V lost 2 bases and J lost 0, with 10 bases in between. Germline V CDR1 and CDR2: NSHNY, SYGAGN. CDR3 residues: CASSEGGTSAETLYF. CDR3 DNA (partial): TGTGCCAGCAGTGAAGGGGGCACTAGTGCAGAA.

This clone has more than one count but fewer than ten. The gene names given are mouse names. The CDR3 protein is CAVRDNSQNTLYF. The sequenced part of the CDR3 DNA is TGTGCCGTCCGGGACAATAGTCAAAAC. This chain connects TRBV19 to TRBJ2-4; D may be TRBD1 (6 bases). The missing CDR3 end, 4 residues past where the read stops, is filled in from the germline J gene. Trimming pared 10 bases from V and 0 bases from J, leaving 12 bases between. This CDR3 comprises 13 residues. Germline CDR1 is FNHDT and CDR2 is SITEND (reference sequence).

The table lists this clone with a few counts. Genes and germline come from the mouse. The read ends 4 residues shy of where the CDR3 ends; the end is completed using the germline J gene. This chain uses TRBV1 with TRBJ2-5; TRBD1 aligns across 9 bases. CDR3 size: 16 residues. With 1 base clipped from V and 2 bases from J, the junction kept 4 bases outside the gene matches. Germline lookup yields CDR1 NSQYPW and CDR2 LRSPGD (reference sequence). The CDR3 is CTCSAGGQGVQDTQYF. The CDR3 bases that were read are TGCACCTGCAGTGCAGGGGGACAGGGAGTCCAAGAC.

About this clone itself: The gene names given are mouse names. The CDR3 is cut off 4 residues early in the read; its end comes from the germline J gene. Other DNA sequences in this specimen translate into the identical CDR3. The chain couples TRBV1 to TRBJ2-5; 9 bases map to TRBD1. From germline, CDR1 is NSQYPW and CDR2 LRSPGD (reference sequence). This CDR3 has 13 amino acids. CDR3 DNA (partial): TGCACCTGCAGTGGGACAGGGGAAGAC. It is translated as CTCSGTGED. The whole CDR3 sequence reads CTCSGTGEDTQYF. Full variable domain (missing parts from reference TRBV1 and TRBJ2-5): VTLLEQNPRWRLVPRGQAVNLRCILKNSQYPWMSWYQQDLQKQLQWLFTLRSPGDKEVKSLPGADYLATRVTDTELRLQVANMSQGRTLYCTCSGTGEDTQYFGPGTRLLVL.

This clone occurred a few times. Gene names and germline match the mouse. Read sequence stops 4 residues before the CDR3 end, and the germline J gene provides the missing end. The chain carries TRBV13-3 and TRBJ2-2; possibly TRBD1 for D (5 bases). From germline, CDR1 is NNHDY and CDR2 SYVADS. The CDR3 covers 14 residues. The V and J ends lost 5 bases and 0 bases respectively, with 8 bases between them. The CDR3 reads CASRDTANTGQLYF. Incomplete CDR3 DNA: TGTGCCAGCAGGGACACTGCAAACACCGGG.

The sample holds a few counts of this clone. Gene names follow the mouse nomenclature. From the germline J gene comes the end of the CDR3, since the read stops 4 residues before it. At the DNA level, this CDR3 is encoded by other sequences in the same sample as well. The V gene is TRBV13-1, the J gene TRBJ2-4, with D maybe TRBD1 (6 bases). This CDR3 is 15 amino acids long. The V and J ends lost 4 bases and 0 bases respectively, with 12 bases between them. The germline CDR1 and CDR2 sequences are NSHNY and SYGAGN. The CDR3 loop reads CASSPGTTSQNTLYF. The CDR3 bases that were read are TGTGCCAGCAGTCCTGGGACAACTAGTCAAAAC.

This clone was observed a few times. The gene symbols are mouse symbols. The CDR3 sequence: CASSIAGQLYF. The CDR3 DNA, read in part, is TGTGCCAGCAGTATTGCCGGG. This chain joins TRBV19 and TRBJ2-2; D ambiguous. The CDR3 end lies 4 residues beyond the end of the read and is filled in from the germline J gene. Trimming took 2 bases from V and 6 from J, leaving 2 bases between them. The germline CDR1 and CDR2 sequences are FNHDT and SITEND (reference sequence). The CDR3 contains 11 residues.

This clone was counted between two and nine times. Gene names refer to mouse genes. The sequence runs out 4 residues before the end of the CDR3; the remainder is reconstructed from the germline J gene. Other DNA sequences in the sample encode the same CDR3. The genes are TRBV31 and TRBJ1-2, with D tentatively TRBD1 (6 bases). Between the trimmed V and J ends, which lost 0 bases and 0 bases, there was a span of 8 bases. Germline V gene sequence: CDR1 GKSSPN, CDR2 SITVG. CDR3 length: 14 residues. The DNA read from the CDR3 is TGTGCCTGGAGTCTGACAGGTGCAAACTCC. Its translation: CAWSLTGANS. Given in full, the CDR3 is CAWSLTGANSDYTF.